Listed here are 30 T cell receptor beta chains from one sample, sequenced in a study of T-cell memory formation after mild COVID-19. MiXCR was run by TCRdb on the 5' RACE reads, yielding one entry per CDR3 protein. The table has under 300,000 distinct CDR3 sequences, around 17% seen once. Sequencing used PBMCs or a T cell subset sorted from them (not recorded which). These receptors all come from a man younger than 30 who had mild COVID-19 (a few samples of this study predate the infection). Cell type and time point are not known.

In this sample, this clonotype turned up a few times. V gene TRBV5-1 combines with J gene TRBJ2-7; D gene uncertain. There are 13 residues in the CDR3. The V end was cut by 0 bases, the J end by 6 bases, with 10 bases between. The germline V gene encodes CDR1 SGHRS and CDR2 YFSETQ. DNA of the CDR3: TGCGCCAGCAGCTTGGCCGGATGGAGCGAGCAGTACTTC. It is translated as CASSLAGWSEQYF.

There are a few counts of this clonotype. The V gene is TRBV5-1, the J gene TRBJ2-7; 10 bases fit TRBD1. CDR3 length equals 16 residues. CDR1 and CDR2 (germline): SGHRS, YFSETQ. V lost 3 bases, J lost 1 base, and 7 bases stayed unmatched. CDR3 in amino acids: CASSSGPGQGSYEQYF. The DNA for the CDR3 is TGCGCCAGCAGCTCCGGGCCGGGACAGGGGTCCTACGAGCAGTACTTC.

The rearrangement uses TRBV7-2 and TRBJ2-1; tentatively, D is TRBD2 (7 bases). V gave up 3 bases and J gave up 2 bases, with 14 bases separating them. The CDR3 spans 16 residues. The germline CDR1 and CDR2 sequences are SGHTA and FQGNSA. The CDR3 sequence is CASSLVKGGAYNEQFF. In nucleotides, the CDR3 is TGTGCCAGCAGCTTGGTGAAAGGGGGGGCCTACAATGAGCAGTTCTTC.

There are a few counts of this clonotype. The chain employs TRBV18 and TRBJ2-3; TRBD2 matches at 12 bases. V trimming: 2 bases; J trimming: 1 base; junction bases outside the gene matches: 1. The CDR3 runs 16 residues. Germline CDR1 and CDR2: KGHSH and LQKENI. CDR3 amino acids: CASSPGLAGRTDTQYF. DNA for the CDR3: TGTGCCAGCTCACCAGGACTAGCGGGGCGCACAGATACGCAGTATTTT.

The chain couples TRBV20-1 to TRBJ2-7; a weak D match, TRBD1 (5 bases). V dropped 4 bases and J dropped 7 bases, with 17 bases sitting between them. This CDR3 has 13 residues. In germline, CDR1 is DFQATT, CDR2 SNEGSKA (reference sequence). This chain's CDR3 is CSAKGGRGWEQYV. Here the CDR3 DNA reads TGCAGTGCTAAGGGTGGTAGGGGCTGGGAGCAGTACGTC.

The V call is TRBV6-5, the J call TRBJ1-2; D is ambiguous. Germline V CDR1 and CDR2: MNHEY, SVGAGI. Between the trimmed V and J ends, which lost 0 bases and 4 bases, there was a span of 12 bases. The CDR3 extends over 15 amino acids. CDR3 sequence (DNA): TGTGCCAGCAGTTACTCGAGGTTCTCAGGCTATGGCTACACCTTC. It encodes CASSYSRFSGYGYTF.

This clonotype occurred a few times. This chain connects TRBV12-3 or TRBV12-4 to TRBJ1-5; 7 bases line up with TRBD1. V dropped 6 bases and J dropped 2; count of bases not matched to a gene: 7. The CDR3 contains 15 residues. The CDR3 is CASSRQGGGNQPQHF. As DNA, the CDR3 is TGTGCCAGCAGCAGACAGGGAGGGGGCAATCAGCCCCAGCATTTT.

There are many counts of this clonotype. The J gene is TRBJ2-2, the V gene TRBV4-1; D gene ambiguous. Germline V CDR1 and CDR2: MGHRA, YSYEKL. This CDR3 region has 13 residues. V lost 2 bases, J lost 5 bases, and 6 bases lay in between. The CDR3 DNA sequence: TGCGCCAGCAGCCAAACCGATACCGGGGAGCTGTTTTTT. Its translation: CASSQTDTGELFF.

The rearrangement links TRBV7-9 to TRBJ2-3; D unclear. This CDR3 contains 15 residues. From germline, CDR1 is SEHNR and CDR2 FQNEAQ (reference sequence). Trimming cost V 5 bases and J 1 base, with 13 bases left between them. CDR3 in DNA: TGTGCCAGCAGCCAAGACCGATTTGGCACAGATACGCAGTATTTT. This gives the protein CASSQDRFGTDTQYF. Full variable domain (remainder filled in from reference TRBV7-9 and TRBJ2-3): DTGVSQNPRHKITKRGQNVTFRCDPISEHNRLYWYRQTLGQGPEFLTYFQNEAQLEKSRLLSDRFSAERPKGSFSTLEIQRTEQGDSAMYLCASSQDRFGTDTQYFGPGTRLTVL.

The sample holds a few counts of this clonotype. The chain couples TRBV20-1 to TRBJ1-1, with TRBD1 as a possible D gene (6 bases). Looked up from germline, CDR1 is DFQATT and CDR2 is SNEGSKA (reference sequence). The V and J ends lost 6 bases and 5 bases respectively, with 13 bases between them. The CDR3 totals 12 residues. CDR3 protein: CSARTAVTEAFF. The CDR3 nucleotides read TGCAGTGCAAGGACAGCGGTGACTGAAGCTTTCTTT.

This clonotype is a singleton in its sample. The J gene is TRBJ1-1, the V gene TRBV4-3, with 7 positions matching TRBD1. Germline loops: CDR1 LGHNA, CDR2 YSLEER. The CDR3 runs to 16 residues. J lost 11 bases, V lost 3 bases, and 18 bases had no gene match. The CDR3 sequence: CASSHISGQPKVDAFF. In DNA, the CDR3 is TGCGCCAGCAGCCACATTTCGGGACAGCCAAAAGTCGACGCTTTCTTT.

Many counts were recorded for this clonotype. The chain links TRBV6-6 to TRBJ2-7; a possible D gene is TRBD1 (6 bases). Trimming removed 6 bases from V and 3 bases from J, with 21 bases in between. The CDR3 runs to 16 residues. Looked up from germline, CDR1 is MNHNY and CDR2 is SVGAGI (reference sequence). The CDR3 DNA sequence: TGTGCCAGCAGCCTTCATCCCGGAACAGGGAACTACGAGCAGTACGTC. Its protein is CASSLHPGTGNYEQYV.

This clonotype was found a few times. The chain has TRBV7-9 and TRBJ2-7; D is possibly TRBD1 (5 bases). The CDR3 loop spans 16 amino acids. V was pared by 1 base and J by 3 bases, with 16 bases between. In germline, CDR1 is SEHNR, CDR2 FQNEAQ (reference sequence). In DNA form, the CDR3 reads TGTGCCAGCAGCTTAGGTGGACACTCTTCTGGCTACGAGCAGTACGTC. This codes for CASSLGGHSSGYEQYV.

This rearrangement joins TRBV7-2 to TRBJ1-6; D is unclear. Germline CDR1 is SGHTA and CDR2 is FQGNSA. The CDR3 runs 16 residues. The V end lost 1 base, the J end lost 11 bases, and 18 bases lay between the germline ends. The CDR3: CASSLEVTLPPTPLHF. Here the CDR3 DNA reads TGTGCCAGCAGCTTAGAGGTGACCCTACCCCCCACACCCCTCCACTTT. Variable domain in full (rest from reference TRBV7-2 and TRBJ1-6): GAGVSQSPSNKVTEKGKDVELRCDPISGHTALYWYRQSLGQGLEFLIYFQGNSAPDKSGLPSDRFSAERTGGSVSTLTIQRTQQEDSAVYLCASSLEVTLPPTPLHFGNGTRLTVT.

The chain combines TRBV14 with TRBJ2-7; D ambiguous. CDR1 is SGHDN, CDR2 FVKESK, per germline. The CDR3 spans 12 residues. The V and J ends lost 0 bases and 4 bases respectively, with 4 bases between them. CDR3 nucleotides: TGTGCCAGCAGCCAAGAAAGGTACGAGCAGTACTTC. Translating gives CASSQERYEQYF.

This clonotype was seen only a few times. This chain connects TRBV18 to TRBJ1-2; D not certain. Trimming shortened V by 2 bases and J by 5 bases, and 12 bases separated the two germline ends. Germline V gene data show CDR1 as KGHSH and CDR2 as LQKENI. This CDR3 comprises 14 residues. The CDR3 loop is CASSPNRPEYGYTF. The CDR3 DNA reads TGTGCCAGCTCACCAAATAGGCCGGAGTATGGCTACACCTTC.

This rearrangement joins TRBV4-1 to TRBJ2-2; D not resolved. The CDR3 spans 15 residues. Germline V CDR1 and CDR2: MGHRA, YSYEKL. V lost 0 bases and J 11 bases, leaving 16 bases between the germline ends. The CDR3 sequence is CASSQDYGSLRELFF. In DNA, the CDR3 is TGCGCCAGCAGCCAAGATTACGGCAGCTTGAGAGAGCTGTTTTTT.

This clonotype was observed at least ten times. The CDR3 is CASSQWTDRGDQPQHF. The CDR3 bases are TGCGCCAGCAGCCAATGGACAGATAGAGGCGATCAGCCCCAGCATTTT. The genes are TRBV4-1 and TRBJ1-5; maybe TRBD1 (6 bases). CDR3 size: 16 residues. V was trimmed by 2 bases and J by 5 bases, leaving 16 bases between them. The germline CDR1 and CDR2 sequences are MGHRA and YSYEKL.

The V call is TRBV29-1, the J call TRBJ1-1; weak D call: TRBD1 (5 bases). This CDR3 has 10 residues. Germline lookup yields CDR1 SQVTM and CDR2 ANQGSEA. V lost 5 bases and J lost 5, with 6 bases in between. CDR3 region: CSVRTTEAFF. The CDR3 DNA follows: TGCAGCGTTCGGACAACTGAAGCTTTCTTT.

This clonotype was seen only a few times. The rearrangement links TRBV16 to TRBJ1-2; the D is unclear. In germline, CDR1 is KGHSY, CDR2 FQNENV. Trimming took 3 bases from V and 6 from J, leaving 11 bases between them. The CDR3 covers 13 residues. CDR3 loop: CASSQIGENGYTF. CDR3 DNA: TGTGCCAGCAGCCAGATCGGGGAGAATGGCTACACCTTC.

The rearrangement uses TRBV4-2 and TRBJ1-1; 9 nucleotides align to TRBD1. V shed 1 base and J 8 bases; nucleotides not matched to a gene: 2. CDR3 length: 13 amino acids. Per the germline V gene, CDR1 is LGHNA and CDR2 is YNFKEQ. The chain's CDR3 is CASSQGTGEEAFF. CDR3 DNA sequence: TGTGCCAGCAGCCAAGGGACAGGGGAAGAAGCTTTCTTT.

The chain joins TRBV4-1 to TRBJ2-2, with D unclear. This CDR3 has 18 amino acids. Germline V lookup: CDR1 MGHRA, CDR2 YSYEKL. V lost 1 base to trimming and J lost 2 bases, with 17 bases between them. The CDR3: CASSQVSSRALNTGELFF. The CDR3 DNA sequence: TGCGCCAGCAGCCAAGTATCGTCCCGAGCCCTAAACACCGGGGAGCTGTTTTTT.

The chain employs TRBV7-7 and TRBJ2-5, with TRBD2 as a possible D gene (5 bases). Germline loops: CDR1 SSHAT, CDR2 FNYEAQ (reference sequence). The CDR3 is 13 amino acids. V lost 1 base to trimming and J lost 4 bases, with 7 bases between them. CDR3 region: CASSLVLAETQYF. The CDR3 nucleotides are TGTGCCAGCAGCTTAGTCCTAGCAGAGACCCAGTACTTC.

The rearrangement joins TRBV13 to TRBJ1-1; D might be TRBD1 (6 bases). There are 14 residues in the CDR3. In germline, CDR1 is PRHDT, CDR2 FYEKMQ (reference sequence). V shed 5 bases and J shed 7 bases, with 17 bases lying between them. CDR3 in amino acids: CASSTKQGLHEAFF. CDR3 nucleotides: TGTGCCAGCAGCACCAAACAGGGACTCCATGAAGCTTTCTTT. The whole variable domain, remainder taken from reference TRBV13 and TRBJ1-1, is AAGVIQSPRHLIKEKRETATLKCYPIPRHDTVYWYQQGPGQDPQFLISFYEKMQSDKGSIPDRFSAQQFSDYHSELNMSSLELGDSALYFCASSTKQGLHEAFFGQGTRLTVV.

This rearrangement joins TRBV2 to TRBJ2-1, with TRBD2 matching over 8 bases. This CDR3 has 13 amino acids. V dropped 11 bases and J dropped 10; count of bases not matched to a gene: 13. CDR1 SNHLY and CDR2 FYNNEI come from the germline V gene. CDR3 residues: CAALAGRGDEQFF. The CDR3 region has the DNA TGTGCCGCTTTAGCGGGGCGGGGGGACGAGCAGTTCTTC.

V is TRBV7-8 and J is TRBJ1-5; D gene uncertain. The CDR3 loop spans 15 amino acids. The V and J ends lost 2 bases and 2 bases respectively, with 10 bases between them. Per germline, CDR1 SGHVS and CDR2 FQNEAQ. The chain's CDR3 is CASSLSHQGNQPQHF. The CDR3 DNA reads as TGTGCCAGCAGCTTATCACACCAGGGCAATCAGCCCCAGCATTTT.

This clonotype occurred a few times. In DNA, the CDR3 is TGCGCCAGCAGCCAAGAGTTTTTAGGAGGGGGCTATGGCTACACCTTC. It specifies CASSQEFLGGGYGYTF. This chain connects TRBV4-3 to TRBJ1-2, with a possible D match to TRBD1 (6 bases). The CDR3 length is 16 residues. The V gene lost 0 bases and the J gene lost 4 bases, with 15 bases spanning the gap. Germline V gene lookup returns CDR1 LGHNA and CDR2 YSLEER.

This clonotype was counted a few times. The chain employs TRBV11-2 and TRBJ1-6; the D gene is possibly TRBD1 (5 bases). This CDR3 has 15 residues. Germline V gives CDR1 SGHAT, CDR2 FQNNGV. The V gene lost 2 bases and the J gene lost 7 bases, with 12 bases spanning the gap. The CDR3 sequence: CASSLQGEGNSPLHF. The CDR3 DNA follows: TGTGCCAGCAGCTTACAGGGAGAAGGCAATTCACCCCTCCACTTT. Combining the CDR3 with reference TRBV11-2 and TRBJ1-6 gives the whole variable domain EAGVAQSPRYKIIEKRQSVAFWCNPISGHATLYWYQQILGQGPKLLIQFQNNGVVDDSQLPKDRFSAERLKGVDSTLKIQPAKLEDSAVYLCASSLQGEGNSPLHFGNGTRLTVT.

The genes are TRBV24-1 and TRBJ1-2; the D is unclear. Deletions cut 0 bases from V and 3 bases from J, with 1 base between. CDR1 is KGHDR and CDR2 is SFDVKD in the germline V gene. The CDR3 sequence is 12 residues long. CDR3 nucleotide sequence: TGTGCCACCAGTGATTTGGACTATGGCTACACCTTC. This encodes CATSDLDYGYTF.

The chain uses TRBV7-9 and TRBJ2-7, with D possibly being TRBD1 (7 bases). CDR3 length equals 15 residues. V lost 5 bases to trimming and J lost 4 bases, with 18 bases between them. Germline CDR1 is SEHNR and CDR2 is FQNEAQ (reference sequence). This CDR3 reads CASSGGTANLYEQYF. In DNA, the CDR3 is TGTGCCAGCAGCGGAGGGACAGCTAACCTTTACGAGCAGTACTTC. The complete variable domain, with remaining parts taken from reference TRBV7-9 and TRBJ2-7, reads DTGVSQNPRHKITKRGQNVTFRCDPISEHNRLYWYRQTLGQGPEFLTYFQNEAQLEKSRLLSDRFSAERPKGSFSTLEIQRTEQGDSAMYLCASSGGTANLYEQYFGPGTRLTVT.